The 12 T cell receptor beta chains below all came from one sample that was sequenced in a study of a mutant IDH1 vaccine in newly diagnosed glioma. Libraries were prepared by immunoSEQ multiplex PCR; TCRdb keeps only in-frame clonotypes and omits some of them. The table includes approximately 58,000 clones, roughly four fifths detected once. Their antigens are not known. Noted time point: week 47, end of study. Topical imiquimod was applied with each vaccine dose, which held 300 ug of mutant IDH1 20-mer peptide. Sequences were derived from PBMCs, sampled from a glioma patient whose treatment included an IDH1 peptide vaccine. The source of these receptors is a man aged 25 to 40 with glioma.

The chain uses TRBV5-4 and TRBJ1-5; D ambiguous. From germline, CDR1 is SGHNT and CDR2 YYREEE (reference sequence). The CDR3 totals 16 residues. Trimming removed 4 bases at V and 1 base at J, with 15 bases between. This CDR3 is CASSREPGVSNQPQHF. CDR3 coding DNA: TGTGCCAGCAGCAGGGAGCCGGGTGTCAGCAATCAGCCCCAGCATTTT. Complete variable domain (other parts from reference TRBV5-4 and TRBJ1-5): ETGVTQSPTHLIKTRGQQVTLRCSSQSGHNTVSWYQQALGQGPQFIFQYYREEENGRGNFPPRFSGLQFPNYSSELNVNALELDDSALYLCASSREPGVSNQPQHFGDGTRLSIL.

The chain links TRBV29-1 to TRBJ1-2; TRBD1 might be the D (6 bases). Germline CDR1 reads SQVTM; CDR2 reads ANQGSEA. V was pared by 3 bases and J by 6 bases, with 32 bases between. The CDR3 has 19 residues. This CDR3 is CSVDRRGAGDRALDHGYTF. Here the CDR3 DNA reads TGCAGCGTTGATAGGCGGGGGGCGGGAGACAGAGCACTGGATCATGGCTACACCTTC.

V usage is TRBV4-1 and J usage is TRBJ1-5, with D unclear. The CDR3 is 15 residues long. CDR1 is MGHRA and CDR2 is YSYEKL in the germline V gene. Trimming pared 2 bases from V and 2 bases from J, leaving 10 bases between. In DNA, the CDR3 is TGCGCCAGCAGCCAATTCGGTTCCGGCAATCAGCCCCAGCATTTT. It encodes CASSQFGSGNQPQHF.

The chain joins TRBV28 to TRBJ1-1; D uncertain. V lost 4 bases and J lost 4, with 16 bases in between. There are 15 residues in the CDR3. Germline lookup yields CDR1 MDHEN and CDR2 SYDVKM. CDR3 residues: CASSSPDGRVTEAFF. The CDR3 DNA reads TGTGCCAGCAGTTCGCCCGACGGGAGGGTCACTGAAGCTTTCTTT.

V usage is TRBV2 and J usage is TRBJ2-4, with D perhaps matching TRBD1 (6 bases). The CDR3 runs 16 residues. In germline, CDR1 is SNHLY, CDR2 FYNNEI. Trimming left V 4 bases short and J 4 bases short, with 17 bases between. CDR3 in DNA: TGTGCCAGCAGTGGAAGGAAAGGGGACATAAAAAACATTCAGTACTTC. Residues: CASSGRKGDIKNIQYF. Using reference TRBV2 and TRBJ2-4 for the parts outside the CDR3, the full variable domain is EPEVTQTPSHQVTQMGQEVILRCVPISNHLYFYWYRQILGQKVEFLVSFYNNEISEKSEIFDDQFSVERPDGSNFTLKIRSTKLEDSAMYFCASSGRKGDIKNIQYFGAGTRLSVL.

The V call is TRBV28, the J call TRBJ2-5; D unclear. The germline V and J ends were trimmed by 4 bases and 3 bases, with 9 bases remaining between them. There are 13 residues in the CDR3. Germline V gene data show CDR1 as MDHEN and CDR2 as SYDVKM. The CDR3 sequence: CASSSWVEETQYF. CDR3 nucleotide sequence: TGTGCCAGCAGTTCCTGGGTGGAAGAGACCCAGTACTTC.

V usage is TRBV14 and J usage is TRBJ2-7; 8 nucleotides line up with TRBD2. V lost 3 bases and J lost 2; bases outside the gene matches: 15. The CDR3 runs 18 residues. Germline V gene sequence: CDR1 SGHDN, CDR2 FVKESK. The CDR3 DNA reads as TGTGCCAGCAGCCAGCTTGGTAGCGGGGCGGCCCTGACCTACGAGCAGTACTTC. This gives the protein CASSQLGSGAALTYEQYF.

The CDR3 DNA is TGCGCCAGCAGCCAGGGGGACATCTTCGTACGAGAGACCCAGTACTTC. It translates to CASSQGDIFVRETQYF. The chain recombines TRBV4-1 with TRBJ2-5; D is perhaps TRBD1 (6 bases). This CDR3 is 16 amino acids long. The germline CDR1 and CDR2 sequences are MGHRA and YSYEKL. The ends were cut back, 3 bases at V and 4 bases at J, with 18 bases in the middle.

This chain links TRBV6-6 with TRBJ2-7; D might be TRBD2 (6 bases). Trimming left V 0 bases short and J 4 bases short, with 13 bases between. The germline V gene encodes CDR1 MNHNY and CDR2 SVGAGI (reference sequence). The CDR3 is made up of 15 amino acids. CDR3 nucleotide sequence: TGTGCCAGCAGTTACTCCGCCGGGACTCAATACGAGCAGTACTTC. It is translated as CASSYSAGTQYEQYF.

As to this clone: A junction boundary mismatches the germline segment, possibly from a read error. This sequence joins TRBV18 and TRBJ2-5; either TRBD1 or TRBD2 may supply D (5 bases each). This CDR3 has 14 amino acids. Germline-derived CDR1 and CDR2 are KGHSH and LQKENI. For the CDR3, the DNA is TGTGCCAGCTCACCACTTAGGGACCAAGGGACCCAGTACTTC. Its translation is CASSPLRDQGTQYF.

The chain uses TRBV4-2 and TRBJ1-1; D remains unclear. Germline lookup yields CDR1 LGHNA and CDR2 YNFKEQ. The germline V and J ends were trimmed by 11 bases and 3 bases, with 13 bases remaining between them. This CDR3 comprises 12 residues. CDR3 nucleotides: TGTGCCGCGGGAGGCCAAGACACTGAAGCTTTCTTT. It specifies CAAGGQDTEAFF.

This clone was seen a single time. The rearrangement uses TRBV9 and TRBJ2-4, with 9 nucleotides matching TRBD2. The CDR3 extends over 16 amino acids. Germline trimming cut 2 bases from V and 3 bases from J; bases unmatched to any gene: 6. Germline loops: CDR1 SGDLS, CDR2 YYNGEE. The CDR3 nucleotides read TGTGCCAGCAGCGTCCGTAGCGGGGGCCTCAAAAACATTCAGTACTTC. This codes for CASSVRSGGLKNIQYF.